This record concerns one T cell receptor (beta chain) sequence. V was clipped by 0 bases and J by 9 bases; unmatched bases: 11. Germline V lookup: CDR1 SGHRS, CDR2 YFSETQ. The CDR3 loop spans 15 amino acids. The data originate from a study of cytomegalovirus exposure and HLA in healthy donors. The PCR contained 60 Vbeta and 13 Jbeta primers. Produced via immunoSEQ multiplex PCR; TCRdb's table is partial and in-frame only. The sample includes some 200,000 clones, 9.5% to 15% of them seen just once. This receptor was taken from a man aged 50-60 years in good health and CMV-seropositive. This chain uses TRBV5-1 with TRBJ1-1; TRBD1 agrees at 7 bases. The specimen was PBMCs. The CDR3 loop is CASSLEGRQGVQAFF. DNA for the CDR3: TGCGCCAGCAGCTTGGAAGGAAGGCAGGGGGTGCAAGCTTTCTTT.